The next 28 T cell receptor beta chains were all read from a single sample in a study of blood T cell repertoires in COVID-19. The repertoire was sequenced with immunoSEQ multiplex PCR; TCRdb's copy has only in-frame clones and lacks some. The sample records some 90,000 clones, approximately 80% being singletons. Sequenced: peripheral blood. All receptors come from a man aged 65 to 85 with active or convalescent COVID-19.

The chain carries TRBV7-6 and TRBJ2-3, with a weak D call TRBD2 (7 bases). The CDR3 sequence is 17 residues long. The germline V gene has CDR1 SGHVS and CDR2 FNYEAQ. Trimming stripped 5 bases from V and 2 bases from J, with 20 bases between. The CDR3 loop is CASSPYRGGTLTDTQYF. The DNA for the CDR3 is TGTGCCAGCAGCCCGTACCGCGGGGGCACCCTCACAGATACGCAGTATTTT.

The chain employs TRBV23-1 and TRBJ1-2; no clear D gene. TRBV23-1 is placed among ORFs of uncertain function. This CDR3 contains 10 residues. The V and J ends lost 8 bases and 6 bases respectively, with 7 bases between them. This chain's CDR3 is CASQRNGYTF. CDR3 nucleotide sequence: TGCGCCAGCCAGCGTAATGGCTACACCTTC.

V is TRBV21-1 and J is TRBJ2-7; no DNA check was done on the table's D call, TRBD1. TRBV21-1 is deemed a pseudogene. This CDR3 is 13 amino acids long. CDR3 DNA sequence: TGTGCCAGCAGCAAGTGGGACAGCGACGAGCAGTACTTC. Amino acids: CASSKWDSDEQYF.

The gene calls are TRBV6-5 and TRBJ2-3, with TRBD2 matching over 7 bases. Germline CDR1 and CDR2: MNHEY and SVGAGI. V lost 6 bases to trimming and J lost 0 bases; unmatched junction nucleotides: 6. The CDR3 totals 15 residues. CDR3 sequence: CASRNSGASTDTQYF. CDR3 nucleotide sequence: TGTGCCAGCAGAAACAGCGGGGCTAGCACAGATACGCAGTATTTT.

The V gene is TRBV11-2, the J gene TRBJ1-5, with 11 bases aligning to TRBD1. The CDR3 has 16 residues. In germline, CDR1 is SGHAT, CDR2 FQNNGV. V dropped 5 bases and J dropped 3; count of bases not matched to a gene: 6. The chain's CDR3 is CASSTGQGADNQPQHF. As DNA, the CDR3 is TGTGCCAGCAGCACAGGACAGGGGGCCGACAATCAGCCCCAGCATTTT.

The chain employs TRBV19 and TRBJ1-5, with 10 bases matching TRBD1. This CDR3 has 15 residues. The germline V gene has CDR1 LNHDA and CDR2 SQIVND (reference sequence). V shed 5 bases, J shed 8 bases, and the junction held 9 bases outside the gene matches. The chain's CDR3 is CASSAQTGGIKPQHF. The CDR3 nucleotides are TGTGCCAGTAGTGCCCAGACAGGGGGCATAAAGCCCCAGCATTTT.

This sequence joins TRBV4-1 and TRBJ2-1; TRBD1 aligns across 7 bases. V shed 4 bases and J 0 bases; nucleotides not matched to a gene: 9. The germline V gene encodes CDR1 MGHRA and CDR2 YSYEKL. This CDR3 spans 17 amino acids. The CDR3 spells CASSLPEDRSSYNEQFF. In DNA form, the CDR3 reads TGCGCCAGCAGCCTACCTGAGGACAGGAGCTCCTACAATGAGCAGTTCTTC.

The CDR3 DNA reads as TGCGCCAGCGAAGTCCCTCTTAGCGGAGAGACCCAGTACTTC. Its translation is CASEVPLSGETQYF. The chain employs TRBV5-1 and TRBJ2-5, with D possibly being TRBD2 (6 bases). This CDR3 is built from 14 residues. V was cut by 7 bases and J by 4 bases, with 17 bases left in between. Germline V gives CDR1 SGHRS, CDR2 YFSETQ.

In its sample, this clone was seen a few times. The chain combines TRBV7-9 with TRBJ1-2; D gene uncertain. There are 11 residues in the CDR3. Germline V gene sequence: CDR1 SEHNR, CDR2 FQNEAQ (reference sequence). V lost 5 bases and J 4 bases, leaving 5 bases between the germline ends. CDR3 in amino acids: CASSPGYGYTF. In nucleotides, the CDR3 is TGTGCCAGCAGCCCAGGCTATGGCTACACCTTC.

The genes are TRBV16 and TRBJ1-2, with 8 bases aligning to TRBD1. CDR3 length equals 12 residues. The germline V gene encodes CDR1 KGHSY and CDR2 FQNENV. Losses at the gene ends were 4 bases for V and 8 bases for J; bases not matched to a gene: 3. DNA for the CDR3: TGTGCCAGCAGCCGACAGGGGATCGGCTACACCTTC. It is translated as CASSRQGIGYTF.

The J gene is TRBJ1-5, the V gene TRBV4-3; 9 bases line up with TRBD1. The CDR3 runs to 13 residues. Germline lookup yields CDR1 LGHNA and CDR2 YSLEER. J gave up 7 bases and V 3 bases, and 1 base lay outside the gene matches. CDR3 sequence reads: CASSQGQGQPQHF. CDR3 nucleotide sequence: TGCGCCAGCAGCCAGGGACAGGGCCAGCCCCAGCATTTT.

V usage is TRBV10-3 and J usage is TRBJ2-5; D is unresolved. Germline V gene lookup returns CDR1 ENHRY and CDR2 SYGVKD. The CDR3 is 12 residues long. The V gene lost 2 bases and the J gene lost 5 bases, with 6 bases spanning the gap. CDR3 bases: TGTGCCATCAGTGAGGCGACTGAGACCCAGTACTTC. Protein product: CAISEATETQYF.

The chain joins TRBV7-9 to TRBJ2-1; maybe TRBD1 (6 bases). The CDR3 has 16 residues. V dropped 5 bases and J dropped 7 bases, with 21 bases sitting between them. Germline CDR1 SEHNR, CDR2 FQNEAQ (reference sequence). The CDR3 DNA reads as TGTGCCAGCAGCCCAGTCCGTACAGGGAAATGGAATGAGCAGTTCTTC. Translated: CASSPVRTGKWNEQFF.

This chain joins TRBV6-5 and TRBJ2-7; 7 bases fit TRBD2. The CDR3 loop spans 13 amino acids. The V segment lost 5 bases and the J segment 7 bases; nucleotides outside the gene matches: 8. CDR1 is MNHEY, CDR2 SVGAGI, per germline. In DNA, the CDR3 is TGTGCCAGCAGTCCTCCGGGAGGCGAGGAGCAGTACTTC. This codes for CASSPPGGEEQYF.

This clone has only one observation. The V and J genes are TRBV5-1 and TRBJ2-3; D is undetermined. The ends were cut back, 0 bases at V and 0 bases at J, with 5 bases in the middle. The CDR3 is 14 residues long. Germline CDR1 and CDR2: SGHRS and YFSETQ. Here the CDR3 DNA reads TGCGCCAGCAGCTTGGCGCAGAGCACAGATACGCAGTATTTT. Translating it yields CASSLAQSTDTQYF.

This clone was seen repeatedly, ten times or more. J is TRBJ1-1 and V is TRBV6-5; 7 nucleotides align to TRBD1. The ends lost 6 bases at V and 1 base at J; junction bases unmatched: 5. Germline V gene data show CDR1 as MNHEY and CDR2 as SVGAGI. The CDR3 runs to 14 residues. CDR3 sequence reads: CASRGQSGNTEAFF. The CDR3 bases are TGTGCCAGCAGGGGACAGTCAGGGAACACTGAAGCTTTCTTT.

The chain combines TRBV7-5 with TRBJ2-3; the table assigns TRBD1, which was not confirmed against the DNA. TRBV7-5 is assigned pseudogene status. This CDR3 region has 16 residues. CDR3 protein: CARSLVGFGRGDTQYF. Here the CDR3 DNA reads TGTGCCAGAAGCTTAGTGGGTTTCGGCAGGGGGGATACGCAGTATTTT.

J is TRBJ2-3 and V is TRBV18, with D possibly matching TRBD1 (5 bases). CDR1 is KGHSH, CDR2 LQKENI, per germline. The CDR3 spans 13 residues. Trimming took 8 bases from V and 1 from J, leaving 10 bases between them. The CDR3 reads CASEFRGTDTQYF. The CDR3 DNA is TGTGCCAGCGAATTCAGGGGCACAGATACGCAGTATTTT.

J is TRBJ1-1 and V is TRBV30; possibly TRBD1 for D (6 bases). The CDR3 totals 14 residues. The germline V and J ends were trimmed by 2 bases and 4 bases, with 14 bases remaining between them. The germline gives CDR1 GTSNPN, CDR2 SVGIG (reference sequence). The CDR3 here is CAWSRGGRITEAFF. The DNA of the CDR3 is TGTGCCTGGAGTCGGGGGGGGCGGATCACTGAAGCTTTCTTT.

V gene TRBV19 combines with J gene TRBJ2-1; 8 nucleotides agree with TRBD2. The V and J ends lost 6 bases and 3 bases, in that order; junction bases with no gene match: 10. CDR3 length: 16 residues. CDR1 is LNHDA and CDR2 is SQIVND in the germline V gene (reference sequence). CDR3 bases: TGTGCCAGTAGACCCTCCGGGACTAGTCTCTACAATGAGCAGTTCTTC. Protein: CASRPSGTSLYNEQFF.

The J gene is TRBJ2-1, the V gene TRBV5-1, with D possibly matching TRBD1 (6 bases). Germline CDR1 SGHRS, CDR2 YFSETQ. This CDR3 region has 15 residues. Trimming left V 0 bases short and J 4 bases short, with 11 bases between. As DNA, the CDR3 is TGCGCCAGCAGCTTGGGAGGACAGAAATACAATGAGCAGTTCTTC. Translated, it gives CASSLGGQKYNEQFF.

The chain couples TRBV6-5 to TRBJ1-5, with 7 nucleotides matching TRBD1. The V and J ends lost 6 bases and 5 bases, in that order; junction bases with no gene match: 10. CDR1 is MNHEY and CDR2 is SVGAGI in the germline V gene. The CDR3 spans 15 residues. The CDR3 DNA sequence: TGTGCCAGCAGCTCACAGGGGAATCTCGATCAGCCCCAGCATTTT. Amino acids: CASSSQGNLDQPQHF.

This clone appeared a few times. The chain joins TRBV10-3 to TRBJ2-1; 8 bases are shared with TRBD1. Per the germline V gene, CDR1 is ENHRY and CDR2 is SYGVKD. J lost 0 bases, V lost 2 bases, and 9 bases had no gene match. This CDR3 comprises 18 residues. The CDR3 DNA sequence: TGTGCCATCAGTGAGCCCCCACGACAGGGGTTCTCCTACAATGAGCAGTTCTTC. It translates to CAISEPPRQGFSYNEQFF.

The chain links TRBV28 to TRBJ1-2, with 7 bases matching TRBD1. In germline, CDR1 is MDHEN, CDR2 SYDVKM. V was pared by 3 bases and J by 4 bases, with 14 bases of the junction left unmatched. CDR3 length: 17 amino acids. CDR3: CASSFPPPQGVFYGYTF. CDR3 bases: TGTGCCAGCAGTTTCCCCCCTCCTCAGGGGGTCTTCTATGGCTACACCTTC.

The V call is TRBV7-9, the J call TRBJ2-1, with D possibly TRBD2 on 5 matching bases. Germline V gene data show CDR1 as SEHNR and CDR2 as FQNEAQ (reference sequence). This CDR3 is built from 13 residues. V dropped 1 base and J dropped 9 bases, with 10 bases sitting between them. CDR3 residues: CASSLGSRAEQFF. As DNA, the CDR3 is TGTGCCAGCAGCTTAGGTTCGAGGGCTGAGCAGTTCTTC.

The CDR3 loop reads CASSWGGGNYGYTF. As DNA, the CDR3 is TGCGCCAGCAGCTGGGGGGGCGGTAACTATGGCTACACCTTC. The chain has TRBV5-1 and TRBJ1-2, with D perhaps TRBD1 (6 bases). Germline values: CDR1 SGHRS, CDR2 YFSETQ. Trimming left V 3 bases short and J 1 base short, with 10 bases between. The CDR3 spans 14 residues.

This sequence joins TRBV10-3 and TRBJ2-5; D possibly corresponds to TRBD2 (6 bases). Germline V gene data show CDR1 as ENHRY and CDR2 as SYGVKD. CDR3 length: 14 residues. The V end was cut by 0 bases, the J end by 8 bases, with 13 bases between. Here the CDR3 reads CAISESNGGYTQYF. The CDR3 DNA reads TGTGCCATCAGTGAGTCGAATGGGGGGTACACCCAGTACTTC.

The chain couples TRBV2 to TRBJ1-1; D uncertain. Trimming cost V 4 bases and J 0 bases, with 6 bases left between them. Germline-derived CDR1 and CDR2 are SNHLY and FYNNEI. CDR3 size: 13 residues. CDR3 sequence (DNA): TGTGCCAGCAGTGGGCAGATGAACACTGAAGCTTTCTTT. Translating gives CASSGQMNTEAFF.